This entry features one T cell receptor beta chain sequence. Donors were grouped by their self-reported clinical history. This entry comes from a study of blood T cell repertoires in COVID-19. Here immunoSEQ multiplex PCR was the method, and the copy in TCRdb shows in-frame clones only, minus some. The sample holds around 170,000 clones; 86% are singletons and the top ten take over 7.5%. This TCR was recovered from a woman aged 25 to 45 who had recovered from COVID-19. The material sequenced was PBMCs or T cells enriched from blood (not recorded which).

The CDR3 DNA follows: TGTGCCAGCAGCTTGGCCGTCAGTACGCAGTATTTT. It yields the protein CASSLAVSTQYF. This rearrangement joins TRBV5-8 to TRBJ2-3; D is unclear. CDR1 is SGHTS and CDR2 is YDEGEE in the germline V gene. With 0 bases removed from V and 8 bases from J, the gap between germline ends came to 7 bases. This CDR3 has 12 amino acids.